Sequencing of this T cell receptor (beta chain) was carried out in a study of CXCR3-negative and CXCR3-positive naive CD8 T cells. Germline lookup yields CDR1 SGHTA and CDR2 FQGTGA. The CDR3 totals 15 residues. Study-wide results and limits: Hydrophobicity was higher for TRB CDR3s found in CXCR3-positive naive cells than in CXCR3-negative naive cells.

As to this clonotype: Its antigen is not identified.

Preparation of TRB cDNA libraries relied on 5' RACE carrying UMI labels. No DNA is given; TCRdb re-called the 5' RACE reads and lists each CDR3 protein once. Reported are 80,000 to 100,000 distinct CDR3 sequences; the ten largest clones contain 0.7% to 1%. The sequence was obtained from a human donor in good health. Some clones in this sample may be carry-over from other donors' samples. Sample: naive CXCR3+ CD8+ T cells from blood. Documented subset: CD45RO-CCR7+CD27+CD95- naive CD8+ T cells expressing CXCR3 (TNR3+). V gene TRBV7-3 combines with J gene TRBJ2-1. The chain's CDR3 is CASSSVAGAYNEQFF.